Listed below are T cell receptor beta chains from one sample, sequenced in a study of human T cells and chemical hapten exposure. TCRdb recomputed calls from the RACE reads with MiXCR, one row per CDR3 protein. Among some 70,000 distinct CDR3 sequences listed, roughly 9.8% were seen once. Material: whole blood, obtained in connection with sensitization to the hapten diphenylcyclopropenone (DPC). The receptors come from a woman in her forties or fifties with alopecia areata. Some clones in this sample may be carry-over from other donors' samples. CDR3s include the opening cysteine and the closing phenylalanine or tryptophan. Fields, in order: V gene, clone size, D gene, J gene, CDR3 DNA, CDR3 protein. D genes are given only for firm matches. Expanded clones get a size class; other rows say once, few or many, or leave the size out.

v_call: TRBV7-9
clone_size: many
d_call: .
j_call: TRBJ2-4
cdr3_nt: TGTGCCAGCAGCTTTCCGACAGCGGCCAAAAACATTCAGTACTTC
cdr3_aa: CASSFPTAAKNIQYF

v_call: TRBV7-9
clone_size: .
d_call: .
j_call: TRBJ1-2
cdr3_nt: TGTGCCAGCAGCTTAATCCAGGGACATGGCTACACCTTC
cdr3_aa: CASSLIQGHGYTF

v_call: TRBV30
clone_size: .
d_call: .
j_call: TRBJ2-2
cdr3_nt: TGTGCCTGGAGTCGGACATACACCGGGGAGCTGTTTTTT
cdr3_aa: CAWSRTYTGELFF

v_call: TRBV30
clone_size: few
d_call: .
j_call: TRBJ1-4
cdr3_nt: TGTGCCTGGAAAGGGGCGGGGGAAAAACTGTTTTTT
cdr3_aa: CAWKGAGEKLFF

v_call: TRBV10-3
clone_size: .
d_call: .
j_call: TRBJ1-1
cdr3_nt: TGTGCCATCAGTGAGTCCGTGAACACTGAAGCTTTCTTT
cdr3_aa: CAISESVNTEAFF

v_call: TRBV14
clone_size: many
d_call: TRBD2
j_call: TRBJ2-1
cdr3_nt: TGTGCCAGCAGCTCATTCGGGAGGGCCTCCGTGAATGAGCAGTTCTTC
cdr3_aa: CASSSFGRASVNEQFF

v_call: TRBV12-3/TRBV12-4
clone_size: .
d_call: TRBD2
j_call: TRBJ2-3
cdr3_nt: TGTGCCAGCAGTTACGGGACTAGCGGGAGTCGAGATACGCAGTATTTT
cdr3_aa: CASSYGTSGSRDTQYF

v_call: TRBV7-9
clone_size: .
d_call: .
j_call: TRBJ2-7
cdr3_nt: TGTGCCAGCAGCTTAAGGGGAGAGCAGTACTTC
cdr3_aa: CASSLRGEQYF

v_call: TRBV20-1
clone_size: .
d_call: .
j_call: TRBJ2-5
cdr3_nt: TGCAGTGCTAGAAAAGTGGGGGGCCCAGAGACCCAGTACTTC
cdr3_aa: CSARKVGGPETQYF

v_call: TRBV2
clone_size: .
d_call: .
j_call: TRBJ2-7
cdr3_nt: TGTGCCAGCACTGGACAACCCTACGAGCAGTACTTC
cdr3_aa: CASTGQPYEQYF

v_call: TRBV20-1
clone_size: .
d_call: .
j_call: TRBJ2-2
cdr3_nt: TGCAGTGCTAGAGATTCAAGAGCGACGAACACCGGGGAGCTGTTTTTT
cdr3_aa: CSARDSRATNTGELFF

v_call: TRBV5-1
clone_size: many
d_call: .
j_call: TRBJ2-7
cdr3_nt: TGCGCCAGCAGCCCAAGAGGAAACGAGCAGTACTTC
cdr3_aa: CASSPRGNEQYF

v_call: TRBV29-1
clone_size: many
d_call: .
j_call: TRBJ1-3
cdr3_nt: TGCAGCGTGTATAGGACAAGCTCTGGAAACACCATATATTTT
cdr3_aa: CSVYRTSSGNTIYF

v_call: TRBV3-1
clone_size: many
d_call: .
j_call: TRBJ2-7
cdr3_nt: TGTGCCAGCAGCCAAGGTCCGGGGCGCGGATACGAGCAGTACTTC
cdr3_aa: CASSQGPGRGYEQYF

v_call: TRBV27
clone_size: many
d_call: .
j_call: TRBJ2-7
cdr3_nt: TGTGCCAGCAGAGGGAGGATTGGAGGGGACGAGCAGTACTTC
cdr3_aa: CASRGRIGGDEQYF

v_call: TRBV18
clone_size: many
d_call: TRBD2
j_call: TRBJ2-3
cdr3_nt: TGTGCCAGCTCCTATAGCGGGGGACTCACAGATACGCAGTATTTT
cdr3_aa: CASSYSGGLTDTQYF

v_call: TRBV7-9
clone_size: few
d_call: .
j_call: TRBJ2-2
cdr3_nt: TGTGCCAGCAGCCCCCCTGGAAAGAACACCGGGGAGCTGTTTTTT
cdr3_aa: CASSPPGKNTGELFF

v_call: TRBV19
clone_size: .
d_call: .
j_call: TRBJ1-6
cdr3_nt: TGTGCCAGTAGTATCAGGGATGGACCTTATAATTCACCCCTCCACTTT
cdr3_aa: CASSIRDGPYNSPLHF

v_call: TRBV6-5
clone_size: .
d_call: TRBD2
j_call: TRBJ2-1
cdr3_nt: TGTGCCAGCAGGACTAGCGGGAGGGCCTACAATGAGCAGTTCTTC
cdr3_aa: CASRTSGRAYNEQFF

v_call: TRBV6-2/TRBV6-3
clone_size: .
d_call: TRBD1
j_call: TRBJ2-7
cdr3_nt: TGTGCCAGCAGTTACGGGGGACAGGGGGCGCGGGAGCAGTACTTC
cdr3_aa: CASSYGGQGAREQYF

v_call: TRBV29-1
clone_size: many
d_call: .
j_call: TRBJ1-2
cdr3_nt: TGCAGCGTCCCAGGGCTTTTGGGCTACACCTTC
cdr3_aa: CSVPGLLGYTF

v_call: TRBV6-2/TRBV6-3
clone_size: many
d_call: TRBD1
j_call: TRBJ2-6
cdr3_nt: TGTGCCAGCAGTTACACAGGGGTCTCTGGGGCCAACGTCCTGACTTTC
cdr3_aa: CASSYTGVSGANVLTF

v_call: TRBV11-3
clone_size: .
d_call: .
j_call: TRBJ1-1
cdr3_nt: TGTGCCAGCAGCCGAAGGGAGGGTACTGAAGCTTTCTTT
cdr3_aa: CASSRREGTEAFF

v_call: TRBV29-1
clone_size: few
d_call: .
j_call: TRBJ1-1
cdr3_nt: TGCAGCGTTACCGGCAGGAAGAACACTGAAGCTTTCTTT
cdr3_aa: CSVTGRKNTEAFF

v_call: TRBV28
clone_size: .
d_call: .
j_call: TRBJ2-3
cdr3_nt: TGTGCCAGCAGTTTTGGGTCCCCTGGAGATACGCAGTATTTT
cdr3_aa: CASSFGSPGDTQYF

v_call: TRBV19
clone_size: .
d_call: .
j_call: TRBJ2-4
cdr3_nt: TGTGCCAGTAGTAGGGCTGGTAGGCGAGACATTCAGTACTTC
cdr3_aa: CASSRAGRRDIQYF

v_call: TRBV18
clone_size: .
d_call: .
j_call: TRBJ1-1
cdr3_nt: TGTGCCAGCTCACCAGTGGCGGGGGCCCTCATGAACACTGAAGCTTTCTTT
cdr3_aa: CASSPVAGALMNTEAFF

v_call: TRBV4-3
clone_size: many
d_call: TRBD1
j_call: TRBJ1-2
cdr3_nt: TGCGCCAGCAGCCAAGTGACAGGGAACTATGGCTACACCTTC
cdr3_aa: CASSQVTGNYGYTF

v_call: TRBV29-1
clone_size: few
d_call: .
j_call: TRBJ2-1
cdr3_nt: TGCAGCGTTGTCAGGCGAGACAGGGAGGGTTATTCCTACAATGAGCAGTTCTTC
cdr3_aa: CSVVRRDREGYSYNEQFF

v_call: TRBV28
clone_size: .
d_call: TRBD2
j_call: TRBJ2-7
cdr3_nt: TGTGCCAGCAGTGCTAGCGGGGGGGCCTACGAGCAGTACTTC
cdr3_aa: CASSASGGAYEQYF

v_call: TRBV27
clone_size: many
d_call: TRBD2
j_call: TRBJ2-3
cdr3_nt: TGTGCCAGCAGGCTTTCCCTACTAGCGGGAGTTTCAGATACGCAGTATTTT
cdr3_aa: CASRLSLLAGVSDTQYF

v_call: TRBV27
clone_size: many
d_call: TRBD2
j_call: TRBJ2-1
cdr3_nt: TGTGCCAGCAAGCCCGACCGACTAGCGGGAGGACATGAGCAGTTCTTC
cdr3_aa: CASKPDRLAGGHEQFF

v_call: TRBV7-9
clone_size: many
d_call: .
j_call: TRBJ1-1
cdr3_nt: TGTGCCAGCATTGGTGCAGGGATACCTGAAGCTTTCTTT
cdr3_aa: CASIGAGIPEAFF

v_call: TRBV20-1
clone_size: many
d_call: TRBD1
j_call: TRBJ2-5
cdr3_nt: TGCAGTGCTTTGCGACAGGGGGAAGAGACCCAGTACTTC
cdr3_aa: CSALRQGEETQYF

v_call: TRBV7-2
clone_size: few
d_call: TRBD1
j_call: TRBJ2-1
cdr3_nt: TGTGCCAGCAGCCCTAGGGGGACAGTCTCCTACAATGAGCAGTTCTTC
cdr3_aa: CASSPRGTVSYNEQFF

v_call: TRBV7-9
clone_size: many
d_call: .
j_call: TRBJ1-3
cdr3_nt: TGTGCCAGCAGCTTAGCGATAGCCTCTGGAAACACCATATATTTT
cdr3_aa: CASSLAIASGNTIYF

v_call: TRBV10-3
clone_size: many
d_call: .
j_call: TRBJ1-3
cdr3_nt: TGTGCCATCAGTGACGGATTCTCTGGAAACACCATATATTTT
cdr3_aa: CAISDGFSGNTIYF

v_call: TRBV29-1
clone_size: .
d_call: TRBD1
j_call: TRBJ2-7
cdr3_nt: TGCAGCGTTGGCGGGACAGGGCGTGACGAGCAGTACTTC
cdr3_aa: CSVGGTGRDEQYF

v_call: TRBV29-1
clone_size: many
d_call: TRBD1
j_call: TRBJ2-7
cdr3_nt: TGCAGCGCATCGGGACAGGGACTATCGGAGCAGTACTTC
cdr3_aa: CSASGQGLSEQYF

v_call: TRBV30
clone_size: many
d_call: .
j_call: TRBJ2-3
cdr3_nt: TGTGCCTGGAGTGTGGACTCCGAACCCACAGATACGCAGTATTTT
cdr3_aa: CAWSVDSEPTDTQYF